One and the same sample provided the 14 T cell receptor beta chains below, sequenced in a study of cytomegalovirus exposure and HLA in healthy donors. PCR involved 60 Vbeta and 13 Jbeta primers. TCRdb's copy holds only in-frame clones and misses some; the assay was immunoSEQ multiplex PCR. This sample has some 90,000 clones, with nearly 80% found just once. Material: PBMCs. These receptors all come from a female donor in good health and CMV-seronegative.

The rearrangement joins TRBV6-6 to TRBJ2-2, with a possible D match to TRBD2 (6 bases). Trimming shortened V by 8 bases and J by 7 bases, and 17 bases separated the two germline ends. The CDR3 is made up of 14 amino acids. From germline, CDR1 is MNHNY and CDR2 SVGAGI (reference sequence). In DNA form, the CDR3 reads TGTGCCAGCTACCCACCGGGAGCATTCGGGGAGCTGTTTTTT. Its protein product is CASYPPGAFGELFF.

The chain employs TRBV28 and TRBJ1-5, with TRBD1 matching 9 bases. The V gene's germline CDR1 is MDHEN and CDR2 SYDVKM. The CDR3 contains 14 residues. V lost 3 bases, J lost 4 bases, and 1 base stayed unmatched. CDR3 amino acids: CASSFGTGNQPQHF. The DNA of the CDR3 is TGTGCCAGCAGTTTTGGGACAGGGAATCAGCCCCAGCATTTT.

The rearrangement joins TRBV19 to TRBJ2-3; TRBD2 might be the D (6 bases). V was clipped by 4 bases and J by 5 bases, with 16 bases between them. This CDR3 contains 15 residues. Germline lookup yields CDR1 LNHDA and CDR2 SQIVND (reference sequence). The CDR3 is CASSSSQGGEDTQYF. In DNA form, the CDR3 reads TGTGCCAGTAGTAGCTCGCAAGGAGGGGAAGATACGCAGTATTTT.

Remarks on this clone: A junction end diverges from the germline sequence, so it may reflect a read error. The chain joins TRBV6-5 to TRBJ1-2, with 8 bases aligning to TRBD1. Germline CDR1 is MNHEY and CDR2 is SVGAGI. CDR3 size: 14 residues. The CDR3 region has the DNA TGTGCCAGCCGAAGGCAGGGGGCGAGCTATGGCTGCACCTTC. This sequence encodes CASRRQGASYGCTF.

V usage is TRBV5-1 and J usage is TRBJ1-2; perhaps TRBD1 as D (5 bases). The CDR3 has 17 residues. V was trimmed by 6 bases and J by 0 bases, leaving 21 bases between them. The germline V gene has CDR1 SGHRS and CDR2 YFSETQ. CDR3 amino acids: CASTPLSPGYTNYGYTF. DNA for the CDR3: TGCGCCAGCACCCCCCTTTCGCCAGGGTACACTAACTATGGCTACACCTTC. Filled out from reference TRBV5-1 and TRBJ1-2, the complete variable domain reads KAGVTQTPRYLIKTRGQQVTLSCSPISGHRSVSWYQQTPGQGLQFLFEYFSETQRNKGNFPGRFSGRQFSNSRSEMNVSTLELGDSALYLCASTPLSPGYTNYGYTFGSGTRLTVV.

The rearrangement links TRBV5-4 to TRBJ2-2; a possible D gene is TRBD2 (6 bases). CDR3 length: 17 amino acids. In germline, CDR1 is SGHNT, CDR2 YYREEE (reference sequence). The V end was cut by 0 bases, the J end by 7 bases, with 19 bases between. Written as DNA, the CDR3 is TGTGCCAGCAGCTTGGCCGGAGGGGAAGGGGTAGGCGGGGAGCTGTTTTTT. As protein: CASSLAGGEGVGGELFF.

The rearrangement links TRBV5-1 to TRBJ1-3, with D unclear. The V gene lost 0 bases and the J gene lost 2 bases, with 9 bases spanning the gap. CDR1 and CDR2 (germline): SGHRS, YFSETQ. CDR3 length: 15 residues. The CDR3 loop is CASSLAGSTGNTIYF. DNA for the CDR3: TGCGCCAGCAGCTTGGCGGGGTCGACTGGAAACACCATATATTTT.

CDR3 DNA: TGTGCCACCAGCAGAGGTCTAGCGGGAGGGCGACGGATCCAGGATACGCAGTATTTT. It yields the protein CATSRGLAGGRRIQDTQYF. The chain joins TRBV15 to TRBJ2-3; 12 bases align to TRBD2. This CDR3 comprises 19 residues. Germline assignment: CDR1 LNHNV and CDR2 YYDKDF (reference sequence). Trimming cost V 1 base and J 6 bases; bases outside gene matches: 14.

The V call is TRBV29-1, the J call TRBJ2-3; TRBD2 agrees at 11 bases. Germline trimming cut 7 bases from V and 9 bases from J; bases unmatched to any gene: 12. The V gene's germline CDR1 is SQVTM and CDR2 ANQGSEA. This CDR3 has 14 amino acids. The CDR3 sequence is CSAQLLAGVYTQYF. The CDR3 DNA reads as TGCAGCGCTCAGCTACTAGCGGGAGTATACACGCAGTATTTT.

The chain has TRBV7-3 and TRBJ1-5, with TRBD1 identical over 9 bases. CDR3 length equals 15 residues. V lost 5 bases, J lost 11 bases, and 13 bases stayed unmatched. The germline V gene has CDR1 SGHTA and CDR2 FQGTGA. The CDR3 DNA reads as TGTGCCAGCAGCCGGGGGACAGGGTTAGCGCTGGCCCAGCATTTT. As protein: CASSRGTGLALAQHF.

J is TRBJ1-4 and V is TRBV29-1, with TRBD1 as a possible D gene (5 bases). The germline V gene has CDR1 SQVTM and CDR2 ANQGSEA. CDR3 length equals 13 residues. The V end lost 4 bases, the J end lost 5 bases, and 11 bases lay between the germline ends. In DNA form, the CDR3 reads TGCAGCGTTGGTTCGCGGGGGAATGAAAAACTGTTTTTT. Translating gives CSVGSRGNEKLFF.

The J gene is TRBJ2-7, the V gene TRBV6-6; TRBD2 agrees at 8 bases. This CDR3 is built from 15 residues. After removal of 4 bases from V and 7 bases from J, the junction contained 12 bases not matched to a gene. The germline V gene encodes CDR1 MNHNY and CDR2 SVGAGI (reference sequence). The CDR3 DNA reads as TGTGCCAGCAGTTCGGGGGTCGGGGGGGCGGGTGAGCAGTACTTC. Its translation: CASSSGVGGAGEQYF.

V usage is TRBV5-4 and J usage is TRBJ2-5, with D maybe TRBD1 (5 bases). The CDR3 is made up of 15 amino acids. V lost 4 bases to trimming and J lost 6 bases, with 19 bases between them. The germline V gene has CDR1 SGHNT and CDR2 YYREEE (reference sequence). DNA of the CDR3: TGTGCCAGCAGCGCGTCCTCCTTTCCAGGGCAGACCCAGTACTTC. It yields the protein CASSASSFPGQTQYF.

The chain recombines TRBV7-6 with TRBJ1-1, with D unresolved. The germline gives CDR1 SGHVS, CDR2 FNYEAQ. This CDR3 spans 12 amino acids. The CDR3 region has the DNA TGTGGCGCGCGGATCATGAACACTGAAGCTTTCTTT. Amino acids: CGARIMNTEAFF.